The clone carrying this T cell receptor beta chain occurred a few times. J gave up 5 bases and V 0 bases, and 3 bases lay outside the gene matches. This CDR3 is built from 14 residues. The V gene's germline CDR1 is ENHRY and CDR2 SYGVKD. MiXCR was run by TCRdb on the RT-PCR reads, yielding one entry per CDR3 protein. The sample yields about 680,000 distinct CDR3 sequences, approximately 15% seen once. The source is a female donor in good health, serving as a healthy control. Sequenced sample: memory CD4+ T cells from blood. This sequence joins TRBV10-3 and TRBJ2-5; 7 bases align to TRBD1. CDR3 sequence reads: CAISESTGVETQYF. CDR3 nucleotides: TGTGCCATCAGTGAGTCTACAGGGGTGGAGACCCAGTACTTC.